The sequence of this TCR beta chain was determined in a study of molecular identifiers for immune sequencing clone quantification. General study results and limits: Investigators reportedly could detect spiked Jurkat TCR RNA from one cell among some 940,000 naive cells.

There are many counts of this clonotype. Its target is unknown. With 4 bases clipped from V and 6 bases from J, the junction kept 12 bases outside the gene matches. The CDR3 covers 16 residues. One entry per CDR3 protein, called by TCRdb with MiXCR from the PCR reads. Among 40,000 to 50,000 distinct CDR3 sequences listed, over 15% were seen once. This chain links TRBV12-3 or TRBV12-4 with TRBJ2-7; 10 bases are shared with TRBD1. Sequencing was done on a sample of naive CD8+ T cells from blood, with Jurkat cell RNA spiked in. The subset is: FACS-sorted CD8+CD4-CCR7+CD45RA+ naive T cells. This clonotype was obtained from a human donor in good health. Some libraries in this study had Jurkat cell RNA spiked in. CDR3 in amino acids: CASSSSLPGQGPEQYF. The CDR3 bases are TGTGCCAGCAGTTCCTCCCTGCCGGGACAGGGGCCCGAGCAGTACTTC.